In this sample, the clone carrying this T cell receptor (beta chain) turned up many times. The junction departs from the called germline gene at one end, perhaps through a read error. These data come from a study of blood T cell repertoires in COVID-19. Study summary: In each case, the material was cDNA or gDNA derived from T cells, B-cell-depleted T cells, or PBMCs.

Per the study methods: The assay estimated nucleated cells by amplifying reference gene primers. TCRdb's table, derived via immunoSEQ multiplex PCR, lists solely in-frame clones and lacks some. The V and J calls and clone size come from that table; D and trimming were worked out from the DNA. The top ten clones hold 15% to 25% of a sample with approximately 120,000 clones, 77% of them seen once. The CDR3 spans 13 residues. The chain is built from TRBV12-3 or TRBV12-4 and TRBJ2-2; 11 bases agree with TRBD2. The receptor's source is an elderly man with acute or convalescent COVID-19. Input material: peripheral blood. This CDR3 reads CASSLAGGGELFF. DNA of the CDR3: TGTGCCAGCAGTCTAGCGGGGGGCGGGGAGCTGTTTTTT.